Shown below are 2 T cell receptor beta chains from a single sample sequenced in a study of T cell repertoires in cytomegalovirus infection. TCRdb recomputed calls from the reads with MiXCR, one row per CDR3 protein. Among about half a million distinct CDR3 sequences listed, 30% to 40% were seen once. These receptors have no identified antigens. The sample in question was cultured PBMCs, obtained from culture after CMV antigen stimulation. All receptors derive from a human donor in good health (CMV status not recorded). Some clones in this sample may be carry-over from other donors' samples.

This chain links TRBV4-1 with TRBJ2-1; possible D gene TRBD1, 5 bases. This CDR3 region has 17 residues. V lost 1 base to trimming and J lost 0 bases, with 13 bases between them. Germline CDR1 MGHRA, CDR2 YSYEKL. CDR3 nucleotide sequence: TGCGCCAGCAGCCAAGTAGGGGCGATTGGCTCCTACAATGAGCAGTTCTTC. Protein product: CASSQVGAIGSYNEQFF.

This clonotype was detected only a few times. CDR3 amino acids: CASSRGPTYEQYF. In DNA, the CDR3 is TGTGCCAGCAGCCGAGGCCCAACCTACGAGCAGTACTTC. This rearrangement joins TRBV7-2 to TRBJ2-7; D remains ambiguous. The CDR3 runs to 13 residues. The germline V gene has CDR1 SGHTA and CDR2 FQGNSA. V was clipped by 5 bases and J by 2 bases, with 10 bases between them.